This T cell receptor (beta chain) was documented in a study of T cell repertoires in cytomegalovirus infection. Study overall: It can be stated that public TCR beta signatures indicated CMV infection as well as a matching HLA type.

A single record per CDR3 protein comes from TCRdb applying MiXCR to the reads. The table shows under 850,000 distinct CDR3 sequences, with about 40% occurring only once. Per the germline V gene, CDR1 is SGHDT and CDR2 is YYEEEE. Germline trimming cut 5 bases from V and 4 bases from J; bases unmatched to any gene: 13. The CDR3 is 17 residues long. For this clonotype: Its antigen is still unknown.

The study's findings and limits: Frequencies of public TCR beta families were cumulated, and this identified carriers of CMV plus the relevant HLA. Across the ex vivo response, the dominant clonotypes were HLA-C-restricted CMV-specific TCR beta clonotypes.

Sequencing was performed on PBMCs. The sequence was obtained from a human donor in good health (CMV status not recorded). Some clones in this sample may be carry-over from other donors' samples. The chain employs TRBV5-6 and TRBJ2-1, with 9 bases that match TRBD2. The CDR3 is CASSSPRGRAGYNEQFF. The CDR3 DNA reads TGTGCCAGCAGTTCTCCTCGCGGGAGGGCGGGATACAATGAGCAGTTCTTC.